Included here is one T cell receptor beta chain sequence, with context. No cognate antigen has been identified for it. Per-base quality was not reported, and no clone a single base away is much larger than it. CD8 naive samples were CD45RO-negative cells positively selected for CCR7, giving a CD45RA+CCR7+ population that excluded TemRA cells. The donors were healthy, HIV-negative adults who had no recently reported acute infections or vaccinations. Only Caucasian adults living in Nashville, Tennessee, USA were represented among the donors. Blood was collected by leukapheresis, and PBMCs were isolated by Ficoll-Histopaque density gradient centrifugation and then cryopreserved in liquid nitrogen vapor phase. Purity and quantity of every magnetically sorted T cell population were checked by analytical flow cytometry. Genomic DNA was isolated from every sorted fraction and measured by UV absorbance on a Nanodrop 2000c.

The data are from a study of shared clonotypes between healthy human individuals (TCRdb year 2020). Regarding the complete study: The cohort comprised a couple of women and a few men aged 18 to 49 years. Blood TCR repertoires of roughly five healthy adults were deeply sequenced to estimate repertoire size and the extent of clonotype sharing between individuals. Different laboratories and diverse techniques were used to prepare libraries and sequence TCR repertoires, to increase sequencing depth and limit assay-specific biases. Between about 0.85 and 10 billion PBMCs per donor were obtained by leukapheresis. For each donor, CD4 naive and CD4 memory were each run on three plates, CD8 naive on two plates, and CD8 memory on one plate.

CDR1 and CDR2 are read off the germline V gene (reference sequence) as SEHNR and FQNEAQ. Trimming leaves V shorter by 1 base and J shorter by 10 bases, with the junction holding 7 bases beyond the gene matches. The cysteine opens and the phenylalanine closes a CDR3 of 14 amino acids. Only the CDR3 part of the read is kept: 42 bases, read in frame from the first base. Here is what the overall study found, with its caveats: Rarefaction of sorted-subset datasets indicated incomplete sequencing despite the large sequencing depth. Pairwise subsampling indicated that sequencing depth was expected to affect the degree of clonotype sharing among donors. Compared with non-shared clonotypes, clonotypes shared by all four sorted-subset donors had higher generation probabilities. Sampling was limited to blood, and TCR repertoires in tissue likely differ from TCR repertoires in blood. Larger estimated clonotype richness was generally found for naive subsets than for memory subsets. Sharing across several donors was observed for roughly 5.4% of naive CD4, under 4% of naive CD8, about 2.3% of memory CD4, and about 0.4% of memory CD8 clonotypes. The small number of donors limited the genetic and exposure-history diversity represented.

TCR CDR3 regions were amplified from genomic DNA by multiplex PCR using the deep immunoSEQ assay. Extracted genomic DNA from each cell subset was spread evenly across all wells of several immunoSEQ 96-well plates, with each plate serving as a replicate. For sorted subsets, each replicate PCR was loaded with around 200 ng genomic DNA, equivalent to about 33,000 T cell genomes. Purified libraries were measured with a Qubit 3.0 fluorometer, size-checked on a Bioanalyzer 2100, and measured again with the KAPA Library Quantification kit. Every immunoSEQ 96-well plate was sequenced on a separate single-read 150-cycle Illumina NextSeq 550 flow cell. Per the source publication's procedure: Because only junctional sequences without quality scores were contained in the immunoSEQ output, filtering matching that applied to full-length reads could not be performed. Sequences were annotated with PyIR, a Python wrapper for IgBLAST v1.9, using IMGT germline references to assign V/J genes and CDR3. Reads with weak V/J assignments (E-value above 1e-6), missing CDR3, stop codons, out-of-frame junctions, or ambiguous translated residues were removed. V3J clonotypes were defined by identical inferred V gene, J gene, and CDR3 amino acid sequence. Percentage overlap between repertoires was computed as shared unique clonotypes divided by the size of the smaller repertoire. Richness of each repertoire was evaluated using RTK rarefaction, the Chao1 estimator, and Recon v2.1 estimates of unobserved clonotypes. Generation probabilities were computed with OLGA for all TCRbeta clonotypes obtained by the gDNA method from a few donors. TCRdb provides this immuneACCESS table in a form limited to in-frame rearrangements. Some clones are lacking; in checked studies, under half of them reflect an unresolved V gene, and why the rest are absent is not known. V, J and clone size are those of that table, while D and trimming were read from the DNA. Across this sample there are 750,000 to 1,000,000 clones, with about 91% seen only once. More than 20% of the sample comes from the top ten.

Rearrangement joined TRBV7-9 to TRBJ2-1, and 7 junctional nucleotides match TRBD2. The sequence derives from a man aged 25 to 40 in good health. The specimen was naive CD8+ T cells sorted from blood. The intended sense of this specimen's cell subset or site label: CD45RA+CCR7+. The DNA sequence reads TGTGCCAGCAGCTTAGGGCACTCAGCGGGAGAGCAGTTCTTC. It codes for CASSLGHSAGEQFF.